This T cell receptor beta chain was retrieved from a study of T-cell reconstitution after alpha-beta-depleted transplantation in children. Study-wide results and caveats: Where some patients showed high TCRbeta diversity at day 60, it came from recipient T cells and thymic progenitors that had survived.

This clonotype was recorded a few times. As yet, its antigen is unknown. The CDR3 is 13 amino acids. From germline, CDR1 is SQVTM and CDR2 ANQGSEA. The junction had 4 bases not matched to a gene; V was cut back by 7 bases and J by 1 base. The TCRbeta library was prepared with unique molecular identifiers. TCRdb called the PCR reads again in MiXCR, with one record for every CDR3 protein. The sample yields 780,000 or so distinct CDR3 sequences, around 17% seen once. The source is a male patient under 18 who had a stem cell transplant for acute lymphoblastic leukemia, so the T cells may come from the graft donor. V gene TRBV29-1 combines with J gene TRBJ1-1, with 9 bases aligning to TRBD1. The material was PBMCs, mostly from graft donor cells, obtained 360 days after TCRalphabeta/CD19-depleted stem cell transplant. The CDR3 region is CSGHRGRNTEAFF. CDR3 in DNA: TGCAGCGGCCACAGGGGGCGGAACACTGAAGCTTTCTTT. Full variable domain (missing parts from reference TRBV29-1 and TRBJ1-1): SAVISQKPSRDICQRGTSLTIQCQVDSQVTMMFWYRQQPGQSLTLIATANQGSEATYESGFVIDKFPISRPNLTFSTLTVSNMSPEDSSIYLCSGHRGRNTEAFFGQGTRLTVV.